This TCR beta chain was identified in a study of T cell changes during pregnancy in multiple sclerosis. Some clones are missing from TCRdb's copy, which holds only in-frame ones; the method was immunoSEQ multiplex PCR. This table holds 75,000 to 90,000 clones, around nine tenths found once. This clone appeared once. This clonotype originated in a female donor with multiple sclerosis, enrolled in a pregnancy study. Here the sequenced sample was CD4+ T cells from peripheral blood mononuclear cells, taken before pregnancy.

In DNA form, the CDR3 reads TGTGCCAGCCTTGCGGGAGGCTATGCGAACACCGGGGAGCTGTTTTTT. It is translated as CASLAGGYANTGELFF. J is TRBJ2-2 and V is TRBV6-6; TRBD2 matches 8 bases. The CDR3 has 16 amino acids. In germline, CDR1 is MNHNY, CDR2 SVGAGI (reference sequence). Trimming removed 8 bases from V and 0 bases from J; junction bases left unmatched: 8.